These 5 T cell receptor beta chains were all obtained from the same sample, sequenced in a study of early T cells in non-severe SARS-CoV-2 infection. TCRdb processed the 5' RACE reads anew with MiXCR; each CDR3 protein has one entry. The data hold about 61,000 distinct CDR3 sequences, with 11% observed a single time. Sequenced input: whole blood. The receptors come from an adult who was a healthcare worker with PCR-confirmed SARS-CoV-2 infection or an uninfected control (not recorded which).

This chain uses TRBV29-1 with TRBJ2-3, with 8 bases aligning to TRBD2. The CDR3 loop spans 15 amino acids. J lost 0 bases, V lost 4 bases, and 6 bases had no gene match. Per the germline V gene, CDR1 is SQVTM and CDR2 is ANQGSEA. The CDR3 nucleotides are TGCAGCGTTGCCCAGCGGGGGACTAGCACAGATACGCAGTATTTT. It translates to CSVAQRGTSTDTQYF.

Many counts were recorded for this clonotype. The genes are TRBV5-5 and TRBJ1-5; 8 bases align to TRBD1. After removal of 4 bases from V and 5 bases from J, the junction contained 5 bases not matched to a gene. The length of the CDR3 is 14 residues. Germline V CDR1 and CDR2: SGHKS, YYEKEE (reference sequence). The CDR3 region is CASSADRVDQPQHF. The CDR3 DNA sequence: TGTGCCAGCAGCGCGGACAGGGTTGATCAGCCCCAGCATTTT.

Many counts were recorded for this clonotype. CDR3 bases: TGTGCCAGCAGCAAACAAGGGATATACAATGAGCAGTTCTTC. Residues: CASSKQGIYNEQFF. The chain couples TRBV11-2 to TRBJ2-1; D is undetermined. The germline CDR1 and CDR2 sequences are SGHAT and FQNNGV. Trimming took 5 bases from V and 4 from J, leaving 12 bases between them. The CDR3 is 14 residues long.

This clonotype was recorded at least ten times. The DNA for the CDR3 is TGCAGCGTTTCTAACACCGGGGAGCTGTTTTTT. Its protein product is CSVSNTGELFF. The chain employs TRBV29-1 and TRBJ2-2; D not resolved. Trimming took 5 bases from V and 2 from J, leaving 3 bases between them. The germline CDR1 and CDR2 sequences are SQVTM and ANQGSEA. The CDR3 contains 11 residues.

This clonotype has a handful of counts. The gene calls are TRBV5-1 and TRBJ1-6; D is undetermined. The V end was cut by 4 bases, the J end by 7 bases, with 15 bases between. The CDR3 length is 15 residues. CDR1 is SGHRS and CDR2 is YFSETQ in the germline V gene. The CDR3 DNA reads TGCGCCAGCAGCCGAGATGCGCTGAAGAATTCACCCCTCCACTTT. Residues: CASSRDALKNSPLHF.